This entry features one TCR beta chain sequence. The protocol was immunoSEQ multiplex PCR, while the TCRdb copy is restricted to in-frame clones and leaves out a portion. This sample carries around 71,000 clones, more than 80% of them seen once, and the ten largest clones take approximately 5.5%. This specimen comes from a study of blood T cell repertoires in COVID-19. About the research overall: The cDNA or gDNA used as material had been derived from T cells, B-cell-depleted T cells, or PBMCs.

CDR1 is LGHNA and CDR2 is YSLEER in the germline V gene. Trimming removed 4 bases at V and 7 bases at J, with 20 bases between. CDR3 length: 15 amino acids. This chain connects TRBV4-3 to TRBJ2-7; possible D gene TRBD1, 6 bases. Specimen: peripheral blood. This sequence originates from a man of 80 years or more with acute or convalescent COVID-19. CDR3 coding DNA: TGCGCCAGCAGCCGAGATACGACAGGCCAGTATGAGCAGTACTTC. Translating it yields CASSRDTTGQYEQYF.